A single sample gave rise to the 26 T cell receptor beta chains below, sequenced in a study of technical replicates of blood from several donors. The assay was immunoSEQ multiplex PCR, and TCRdb's table has in-frame clones only and misses some. The sample has 15,000 to 20,000 clones; around 90% are singletons. Sequenced sample: PBMCs. All receptors come from a human donor in good health.

This chain connects TRBV6-1 to TRBJ2-5; 8 bases are a match to TRBD2. Germline V gene lookup returns CDR1 MNHNS and CDR2 SASEGT. This CDR3 comprises 13 residues. With 4 bases clipped from V and 3 bases from J, the junction kept 1 base outside the gene matches. The DNA for the CDR3 is TGTGCCAGCAGTGGTAGCGGGAAAGAGACCCAGTACTTC. It codes for CASSGSGKETQYF.

CDR3 DNA: TGCGCCAGCAGCTCCGCCCAAGAGGGCTATGGCTACACCTTC. Amino acid sequence: CASSSAQEGYGYTF. The V call is TRBV4-1, the J call TRBJ1-2; D uncertain. This CDR3 is built from 14 residues. V was pared by 5 bases and J by 4 bases, with 14 bases between. Germline CDR1 MGHRA, CDR2 YSYEKL.

The genes are TRBV5-1 and TRBJ2-1, with D possibly being TRBD1 (5 bases). Per the germline V gene, CDR1 is SGHRS and CDR2 is YFSETQ. Deletions cut 7 bases from V and 6 bases from J, with 20 bases between. This CDR3 is 15 amino acids long. Here the CDR3 DNA reads TGCGCCAGCTGCTCTTCCCCGACAGCTGCCAATGAGCAGTTCTTC. As protein: CASCSSPTAANEQFF.

This clone came up a few times. The rearrangement links TRBV6-5 to TRBJ1-5; 8 bases fit TRBD1. This CDR3 contains 15 residues. V lost 6 bases, J lost 7 bases, and 11 bases stayed unmatched. Germline V gives CDR1 MNHEY, CDR2 SVGAGI. The DNA of the CDR3 is TGTGCCAGCAGAGCAGCTTCAGGGGGCGGACAGCCCCAGCATTTT. This translates into CASRAASGGGQPQHF.

This chain connects TRBV7-2 to TRBJ1-2; 9 nucleotides match TRBD1. The CDR3 is 15 amino acids. Unmatched junction bases numbered 8, after V lost 5 bases and J lost 4 bases. Germline CDR1 and CDR2: SGHTA and FQGNSA. CDR3 in amino acids: CASSPGQGYGYGYTF. In nucleotides, the CDR3 is TGTGCCAGCAGCCCTGGACAGGGGTACGGCTATGGCTACACCTTC.

The chain recombines TRBV7-9 with TRBJ1-2; D gene ambiguous. The V gene lost 4 bases and the J gene lost 4 bases, with 10 bases spanning the gap. CDR1 SEHNR and CDR2 FQNEAQ come from the germline V gene (reference sequence). The CDR3 runs 13 residues. DNA of the CDR3: TGTGCCAGCAGCTCCGATCTAGTCTATGGCTACACCTTC. The encoded protein is CASSSDLVYGYTF. Together with reference TRBV7-9 and TRBJ1-2, the CDR3 gives the full variable domain: DTGVSQNPRHKITKRGQNVTFRCDPISEHNRLYWYRQTLGQGPEFLTYFQNEAQLEKSRLLSDRFSAERPKGSFSTLEIQRTEQGDSAMYLCASSSDLVYGYTFGSGTRLTVV.

The J gene is TRBJ2-4, the V gene TRBV18; D is undetermined. This CDR3 spans 13 amino acids. Looked up from germline, CDR1 is KGHSH and CDR2 is LQKENI. V dropped 3 bases and J dropped 5 bases, with 8 bases sitting between them. The CDR3 region is CASSPGQQNIQYF. The CDR3 DNA is TGTGCCAGCTCACCGGGCCAGCAAAACATTCAGTACTTC.

The V gene is TRBV11-2, the J gene TRBJ1-2; 8 nucleotides match TRBD1. CDR3 length equals 13 residues. Losses at the gene ends were 3 bases for V and 6 bases for J; bases not matched to a gene: 3. Germline V CDR1 and CDR2: SGHAT, FQNNGV. CDR3 protein: CASSFQGANGYTF. The CDR3 nucleotides read TGTGCCAGCAGCTTCCAGGGGGCGAATGGCTACACCTTC.

The CDR3 sequence: CASSLQAGGPAYEQYF. The DNA for the CDR3 is TGCGCCAGCAGCTTGCAAGCGGGAGGTCCGGCCTACGAGCAGTACTTC. V is TRBV5-1 and J is TRBJ2-7; TRBD2 aligns across 9 bases. J lost 2 bases, V lost 1 base, and 7 bases had no gene match. There are 16 residues in the CDR3. The germline gives CDR1 SGHRS, CDR2 YFSETQ. The full variable domain, with the rest looked up from reference TRBV5-1 and TRBJ2-7, is KAGVTQTPRYLIKTRGQQVTLSCSPISGHRSVSWYQQTPGQGLQFLFEYFSETQRNKGNFPGRFSGRQFSNSRSEMNVSTLELGDSALYLCASSLQAGGPAYEQYFGPGTRLTVT.

The CDR3 loop reads CASSLARDNYEQYF. CDR3 DNA sequence: TGTGCCAGCAGCTTAGCACGTGACAACTACGAGCAGTACTTC. This chain joins TRBV7-9 and TRBJ2-7; D is ambiguous. The CDR3 consists of 14 residues. In germline, CDR1 is SEHNR, CDR2 FQNEAQ (reference sequence). V gave up 0 bases and J gave up 3 bases, with 9 bases separating them.

The chain employs TRBV7-2 and TRBJ1-1; perhaps TRBD1 as D (5 bases). This CDR3 spans 14 amino acids. With 0 bases removed from V and 3 bases from J, the gap between germline ends came to 8 bases. The germline V gene has CDR1 SGHTA and CDR2 FQGNSA. The CDR3 region is CASSLASGYTEAFF. CDR3 bases: TGTGCCAGCAGCTTAGCGTCAGGGTACACTGAAGCTTTCTTT.

The rearrangement joins TRBV10-2 to TRBJ1-5; TRBD1 matches at 12 bases. Trimming removed 8 bases from V and 6 bases from J; junction bases left unmatched: 5. The V gene's germline CDR1 is WSHSY and CDR2 SAAADI. The CDR3 runs 14 residues. CDR3 DNA sequence: TGCGCCAGCGGGGGACAGGGGGCGCTTCAGCCCCAGCATTTT. Translation gives CASGGQGALQPQHF.

The chain recombines TRBV9 with TRBJ1-4; 7 positions agree with TRBD1. CDR1 and CDR2 from the germline V gene are SGDLS and YYNGEE. V lost 0 bases to trimming and J lost 7 bases; unmatched junction nucleotides: 6. The CDR3 contains 15 residues. CDR3 protein: CASSVGVQGIEKLFF. CDR3 coding DNA: TGTGCCAGCAGCGTAGGGGTACAGGGGATTGAAAAACTGTTTTTT.

V is TRBV9 and J is TRBJ2-3; TRBD2 might be the D (6 bases). The V gene lost 4 bases and the J gene lost 0 bases, with 12 bases spanning the gap. The CDR3 sequence is 15 residues long. CDR1 and CDR2 from the germline V gene are SGDLS and YYNGEE. The CDR3 protein is CASSSRGDSTDTQYF. In DNA, the CDR3 is TGTGCCAGCAGCTCCCGCGGGGATAGCACAGATACGCAGTATTTT.

This clone was found once. The chain has TRBV11-1 and TRBJ2-7; 9 positions agree with TRBD1. With V trimmed by 5 bases and J by 6 bases, 8 bases remained unmatched. The CDR3 is 14 amino acids. Per the germline V gene, CDR1 is SGHAT and CDR2 is FQDESV (reference sequence). The CDR3 is CASSLGQGHAEQYF. The DNA of the CDR3 is TGTGCCAGCAGCCTCGGACAGGGGCACGCCGAGCAGTACTTC.

In its sample, this clone was seen a few times. The rearrangement uses TRBV5-4 and TRBJ1-1; TRBD1 aligns across 7 bases. The CDR3 has 16 residues. V lost 7 bases and J lost 0; bases outside the gene matches: 12. Germline lookup yields CDR1 SGHNT and CDR2 YYREEE (reference sequence). CDR3 in amino acids: CASQITGDLMNTEAFF. The CDR3 DNA reads as TGTGCCAGCCAGATAACAGGGGACCTCATGAACACTGAAGCTTTCTTT.

This clone appeared once. The chain is built from TRBV5-5 and TRBJ2-2; maybe TRBD2 (6 bases). The CDR3 runs 15 residues. Per germline, CDR1 SGHKS and CDR2 YYEKEE (reference sequence). V lost 0 bases, J lost 3 bases, and 9 bases lay in between. The CDR3: CASSLDAGYTGELFF. As DNA, the CDR3 is TGTGCCAGCAGCTTGGACGCGGGGTACACCGGGGAGCTGTTTTTT.

The chain joins TRBV19 to TRBJ1-2, with 10 bases fitting TRBD1. The germline V gene encodes CDR1 LNHDA and CDR2 SQIVND (reference sequence). The CDR3 is 16 amino acids. Trimming removed 3 bases from V and 6 bases from J; junction bases left unmatched: 10. The CDR3: CASSMMATGGANGYTF. CDR3 DNA sequence: TGTGCCAGTAGTATGATGGCGACAGGGGGCGCCAATGGCTACACCTTC.

V and J are TRBV6-6 and TRBJ2-7, with 7 nucleotides matching TRBD2. CDR1 and CDR2 from the germline V gene are MNHNY and SVGAGI (reference sequence). J lost 0 bases, V lost 6 bases, and 5 bases had no gene match. The CDR3 consists of 14 residues. CDR3 nucleotide sequence: TGTGCCAGCAGGAGTGGGGGGGTCTCCTACGAGCAGTACTTC. It yields the protein CASRSGGVSYEQYF.

The rearrangement joins TRBV19 to TRBJ2-6, with 8 bases matching TRBD1. CDR3 length equals 21 residues. Germline CDR1 is LNHDA and CDR2 is SQIVND (reference sequence). V shed 2 bases, J shed 3 bases, and the junction held 18 bases outside the gene matches. For the CDR3, the DNA is TGTGCCAGTAGTATAATGGGGTTTTCGGCAGGGGGCTGGATTGGGGCCAACGTCCTGACTTTC. Its translation is CASSIMGFSAGGWIGANVLTF.

The chain uses TRBV19 and TRBJ1-1; D gene uncertain. CDR3 length equals 12 residues. Germline CDR1 reads LNHDA; CDR2 reads SQIVND (reference sequence). The V end was cut by 1 base, the J end by 7 bases, with 7 bases between. The CDR3 sequence: CASSIGSVEAFF. The CDR3 nucleotides are TGTGCCAGTAGTATAGGGAGTGTTGAAGCTTTCTTT.

This chain uses TRBV4-2 with TRBJ2-2; a possible D gene is TRBD2 (6 bases). V lost 1 base and J 4 bases, leaving 13 bases between the germline ends. The germline V gene has CDR1 LGHNA and CDR2 YNFKEQ. CDR3 length: 16 amino acids. CDR3 coding DNA: TGTGCCAGCAGCCAAGTAGGAGGGCTGGGCACCGGGGAGCTGTTTTTT. Translation gives CASSQVGGLGTGELFF.

The chain couples TRBV7-2 to TRBJ2-2, with 7 positions matching TRBD2. The CDR3 contains 13 residues. The trim removed 7 bases at V and 6 bases at J, leaving 5 bases unmatched. Per the germline V gene, CDR1 is SGHTA and CDR2 is FQGNSA. CDR3 loop: CASIPLAAGELFF. CDR3 DNA sequence: TGTGCCAGCATCCCCCTAGCGGCCGGGGAGCTGTTTTTT.

Here the CDR3 reads CASSQLEVHEQYF. As DNA, the CDR3 is TGTGCCAGCAGCCAACTCGAAGTCCATGAGCAGTACTTC. The J gene is TRBJ2-7, the V gene TRBV5-4; D gene ambiguous. Trimming removed 4 bases at V and 7 bases at J, with 15 bases between. Germline CDR1 SGHNT, CDR2 YYREEE (reference sequence). The CDR3 totals 13 residues.

V is TRBV6-1 and J is TRBJ2-3; TRBD2 matches at 8 bases. The V segment lost 6 bases and the J segment 0 bases; nucleotides outside the gene matches: 5. Per germline, CDR1 MNHNS and CDR2 SASEGT. This CDR3 has 15 residues. The chain's CDR3 is CASSFTSGSTDTQYF. The CDR3 region has the DNA TGTGCCAGCAGCTTTACTAGCGGTAGCACAGATACGCAGTATTTT.

The chain joins TRBV27 to TRBJ1-1, with 10 bases aligning to TRBD1. Germline V gene sequence: CDR1 MNHEY, CDR2 SMNVEV (reference sequence). The CDR3 is 13 amino acids. J was trimmed by 4 bases and V by 10 bases; bases with no gene match: 6. The CDR3 protein is CATPTGGSTEAFF. DNA for the CDR3: TGTGCCACCCCGACAGGGGGCAGCACTGAAGCTTTCTTT.